This T cell receptor beta chain originates from a study of technical replicates of blood from a handful of donors. The data were produced by immunoSEQ multiplex PCR, yet TCRdb's version contains in-frame clones alone and is incomplete. The data contain some 60,000 clones, just under 90% of them seen just once; the ten biggest clones take up less than 5.5%. Germline V gene lookup returns CDR1 LGHNA and CDR2 YNFKEQ. Between the trimmed V and J ends, which lost 0 bases and 7 bases, there was a span of 15 bases. CDR3 size: 16 residues. This chain joins TRBV4-2 and TRBJ1-4, with D perhaps TRBD1 (6 bases). The sequence was collected from a human donor in good health. Some clones in this sample may be carry-over from other donors' samples. Source material: PBMCs. Here the CDR3 reads CASSQERQGGGEKLFF. As DNA, the CDR3 is TGTGCCAGCAGCCAAGAGCGGCAGGGAGGGGGTGAAAAACTGTTTTTT.